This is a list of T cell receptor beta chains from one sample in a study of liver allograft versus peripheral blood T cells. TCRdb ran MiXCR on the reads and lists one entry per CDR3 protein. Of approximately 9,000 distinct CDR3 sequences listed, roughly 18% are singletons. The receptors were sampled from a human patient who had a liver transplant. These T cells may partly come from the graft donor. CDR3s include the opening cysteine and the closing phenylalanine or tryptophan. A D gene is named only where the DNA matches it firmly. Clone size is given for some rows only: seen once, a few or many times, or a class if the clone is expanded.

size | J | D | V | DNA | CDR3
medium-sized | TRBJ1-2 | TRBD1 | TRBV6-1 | TGTGCCAGCACCTTACAGGGGTCTAACTATGGCTACACCTTC | CASTLQGSNYGYTF
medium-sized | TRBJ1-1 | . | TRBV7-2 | TGTGCCAGCAGCTTGTTCGGGTACACTGAAGCTTTCTTT | CASSLFGYTEAFF
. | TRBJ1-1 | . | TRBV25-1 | TGTGCCAGCAGTGAATTGGAGAACACTGAAGCTTTCTTT | CASSELENTEAFF
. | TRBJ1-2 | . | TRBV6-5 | TGTGCCAGCAGTTACTCGGGGGGAATGGTTGGTGGCTACACCTTC | CASSYSGGMVGGYTF
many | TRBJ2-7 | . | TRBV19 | TGTGCCAGTACTGGAGCGACCTCCTACGAGCAGTACTTC | CASTGATSYEQYF
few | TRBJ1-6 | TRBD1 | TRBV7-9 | TGTGCCAGCAGCGCATTGACAGGGGGCTCACCCCTCCACTTT | CASSALTGGSPLHF
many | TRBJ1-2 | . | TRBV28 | TGTGCCAGCAGTTTAGGACAGTTCTATGGCTACACCTTC | CASSLGQFYGYTF
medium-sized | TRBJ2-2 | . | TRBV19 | TGTGCCAGTAGTATAGAACAGGGAGTCGGGGAGCTGTTTTTT | CASSIEQGVGELFF
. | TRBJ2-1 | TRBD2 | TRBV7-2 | TGTGCCAGCAGCTTAGGACCCATTGCGGGGGCCTACAATGAGCAGTTCTTC | CASSLGPIAGAYNEQFF
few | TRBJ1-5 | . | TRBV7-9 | TGTGCCAGCAGCGAATCCCTATCAGCCCAGCATTTT | CASSESLSAQHF
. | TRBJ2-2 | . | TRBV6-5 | TGTGCCAGCAGTTACGGGAGTCACACCGGGGAGCTGTTTTTT | CASSYGSHTGELFF
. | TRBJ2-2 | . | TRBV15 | TGTGCCACCAGCAGAGATGTGGCGCGCACCGGGGAGCTGTTTTTT | CATSRDVARTGELFF
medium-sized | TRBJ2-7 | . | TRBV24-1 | TGTGCCACCAGCACCGAGGGGGGGGGTACCGAGCAGTACTTC | CATSTEGGGTEQYF
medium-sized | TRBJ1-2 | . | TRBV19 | TGTGCCAGTAGTATCGGAGGGGTAGGAGTCTACACCTTC | CASSIGGVGVYTF
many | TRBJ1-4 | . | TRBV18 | TGTGCCAGCTCACAGGAAACTAATGAAAAACTGTTTTTT | CASSQETNEKLFF
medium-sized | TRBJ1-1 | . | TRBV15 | TGTGCCACCAGAGAGGGGCGGATGGGTTACACTGAAGCTTTCTTT | CATREGRMGYTEAFF
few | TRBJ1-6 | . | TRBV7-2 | TGTGCCAGCAGCTTTGACATAGTCCTCCACTTT | CASSFDIVLHF
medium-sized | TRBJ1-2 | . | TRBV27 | TGTGCCAGCAGTTTCGGGGTGACCGGGTCACATGGCTACACCTTC | CASSFGVTGSHGYTF
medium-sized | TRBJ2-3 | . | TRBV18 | TGTGCCAGCTCACCACAAACTCGAACAGATACGCAGTATTTT | CASSPQTRTDTQYF
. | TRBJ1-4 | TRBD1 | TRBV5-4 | TGTGCCAGCAGCAAGGACAGGGTATCTGAAAAACTGTTTTTT | CASSKDRVSEKLFF
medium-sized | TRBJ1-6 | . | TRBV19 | TGTGCCAGTAGTTTAAACTGGGATTCACCCCTCCACTTT | CASSLNWDSPLHF
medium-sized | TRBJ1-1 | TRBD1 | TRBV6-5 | TGTGCCAGCAGTACTGACAGGGACCGGACTGAAGCTTTCTTT | CASSTDRDRTEAFF
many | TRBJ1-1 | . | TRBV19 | TGTGCCAGGCTGGGGGGTACTGAAGCTTTCTTT | CARLGGTEAFF
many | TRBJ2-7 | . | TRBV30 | TGTGCCTGGAGATTGCAAGGTTGGTACGAGCAGTACTTC | CAWRLQGWYEQYF
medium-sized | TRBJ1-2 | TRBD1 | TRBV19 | TGTGCCAGTAGGTTACGTCACAGGGGAGGCTCCTATGGCTACACCTTC | CASRLRHRGGSYGYTF
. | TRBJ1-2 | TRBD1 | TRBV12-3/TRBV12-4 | TGTGCCAGCAGTTTAACCAGGGGGCCCAATGGCTACACCTTC | CASSLTRGPNGYTF
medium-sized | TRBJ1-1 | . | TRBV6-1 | TGTGCCAGCAGGCTTCAACCGGGGAGCACTGAAGCTTTCTTT | CASRLQPGSTEAFF
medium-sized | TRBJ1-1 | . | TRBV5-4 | TGTGCCAGCAGCCCGCGGGGCCCGGGCGCCCGGAACACTGAAGCTTTCTTT | CASSPRGPGARNTEAFF